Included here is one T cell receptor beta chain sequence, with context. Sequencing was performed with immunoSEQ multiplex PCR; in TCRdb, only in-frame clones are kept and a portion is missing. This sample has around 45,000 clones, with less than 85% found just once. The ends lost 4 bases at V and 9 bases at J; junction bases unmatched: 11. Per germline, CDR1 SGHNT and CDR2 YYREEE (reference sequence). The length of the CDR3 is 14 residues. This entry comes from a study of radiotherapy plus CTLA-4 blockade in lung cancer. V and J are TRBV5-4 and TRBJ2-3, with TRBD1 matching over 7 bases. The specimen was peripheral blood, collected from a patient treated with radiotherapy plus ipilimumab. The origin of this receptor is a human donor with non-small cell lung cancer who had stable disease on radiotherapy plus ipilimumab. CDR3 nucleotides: TGTGCCAGCAGCGCCCAAAAGGGGGCTCCCACGCAGTATTTT. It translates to CASSAQKGAPTQYF.